Given below is one T cell receptor (beta chain) in context. The data belong to a study of blood T cell repertoires in COVID-19. Clones were sequenced by immunoSEQ multiplex PCR, and TCRdb holds only the in-frame ones, with some missing. Of about 280,000 clones listed, approximately 83% are singletons. Germline V gene lookup returns CDR1 LGHDT and CDR2 YNNKEL (reference sequence). Trimming shortened V by 4 bases and J by 2 bases, and 16 bases separated the two germline ends. The CDR3 has 16 amino acids. The sequenced material came from peripheral blood. This clonotype originated in a woman between 65 and 79 years old with acute or convalescent COVID-19. The chain joins TRBV3-1 (or the pseudogene TRBV3-2) to TRBJ2-3; tentatively, D is TRBD1 (6 bases). CDR3 protein: CASSPIGRGSTDTQYF. As DNA, the CDR3 is TGTGCCAGCAGCCCTATAGGAAGGGGGTCCACAGATACGCAGTATTTT.